A selection of T cell receptor beta chains follows, all from one sample in a study of cytomegalovirus exposure and HLA in healthy donors. The protocol was immunoSEQ multiplex PCR, while the TCRdb copy is restricted to in-frame clones and leaves out a portion. The repertoire holds 110,000 to 150,000 clones, with 60% to 85% as singletons. Sequencing was carried out using PBMCs. The receptors derive from a man between 25 and 39 years old in good health and CMV-seronegative. Each CDR3 is given with its conserved first and last residue. A D gene is named only where the DNA matches it firmly. The size entry is marked missing in some rows and otherwise reads once, few, many or a size class.

D gene	V gene	J gene	clone size	CDR3 DNA	CDR3 protein
.	TRBV29-1	TRBJ1-2	once	TGCAGCGTTGAAGATGCGGGCTCGGGCGGCTACACCTTC	CSVEDAGSGGYTF
TRBD1	TRBV28	TRBJ1-2	.	TGTGCCAGCAGTTCACCTCAAGGGGGCGGATATGGCTACACCTTC	CASSSPQGGGYGYTF
TRBD2	TRBV4-2	TRBJ2-3	few	TGTGCCAGCAGCTCACGGGGGGGGGATTTTACAGATACGCAGTATTTT	CASSSRGGDFTDTQYF
TRBD1	TRBV9	TRBJ1-3	.	TGTGCCAGCAGCCTAGGAGGGGACAGGGTATTTGGAAACACCATATATTTT	CASSLGGDRVFGNTIYF
TRBD1	TRBV18	TRBJ1-1	.	TGTGCCAGCGCTTACTCAGGGGGAGGCACTGAAGCTTTCTTT	CASAYSGGGTEAFF
TRBD1	TRBV5-1	TRBJ1-1	.	TGCGCCAGCAAGACAGGGGAAGGCACTGAAGCTTTCTTT	CASKTGEGTEAFF
.	TRBV9	TRBJ2-3	few	TGTGCCAGCAGCGCCCAGGGCGGGGCGCGCACAGATACGCAGTATTTT	CASSAQGGARTDTQYF
.	TRBV21-1	TRBJ2-7	.	TGTGCCAGCAGCAAAGCCCTCTCCTACGAGCAGTACTTC	CASSKALSYEQYF
TRBD1	TRBV2	TRBJ1-1	.	TGTGCCAGCAGTCGCGACAGGGACGTTGAAGCTTTCTTT	CASSRDRDVEAFF
TRBD1	TRBV5-1	TRBJ1-1	.	TGCGCCAGCCGAGGAGGGGGCAGGGTTGACACTGAAGCTTTCTTT	CASRGGGRVDTEAFF
.	TRBV5-1	TRBJ2-5	.	TGCGCCAGCAGCTTTCGCCGGCAGGGATCCCAAGAGACCCAGTACTTC	CASSFRRQGSQETQYF
.	TRBV29-1	TRBJ2-6	few	TGCAGCGTTGGGACTCCGGGGGCCAACGTCCTGACTTTC	CSVGTPGANVLTF
TRBD2	TRBV11-2	TRBJ2-1	.	TGTGCCAGCAGCTCATCTTGGGGTAGCGGGACCAATGAGCAGTTCTTC	CASSSSWGSGTNEQFF
TRBD1	TRBV10-2	TRBJ2-7	.	TGCGCCAGCCGTGGACAGGGGGAGGCCTACGAGCAGTACTTC	CASRGQGEAYEQYF
.	TRBV18	TRBJ2-2	.	TGTGCCAGCTCAGCTTACGGGACAACTAACACCGGGGAGCTGTTTTTT	CASSAYGTTNTGELFF
TRBD2	TRBV4-2	TRBJ2-2	.	TGTGCCAGCGCCTCGGGGCGGGAGAGTAGGAACACCGGGGAGCTGTTTTTT	CASASGRESRNTGELFF
.	TRBV6-5	TRBJ1-2	once	TGTGCCAGCAGCCATTATGACAGTAACTATGGCTACACCTTC	CASSHYDSNYGYTF
TRBD1	TRBV27	TRBJ2-3	many	TGTGCCAGCAGTTCCACGACAGGGGGCATAGATACGCAGTATTTT	CASSSTTGGIDTQYF
.	TRBV28	TRBJ2-5	.	TGTGCCAGCTACAGCGGACAGTTTAGGGAGACCCAGTACTTC	CASYSGQFRETQYF
.	TRBV2	TRBJ1-5	.	TGTGCCAGTGAGAGGGGGGGCGGGCAGCCCCAGCATTTT	CASERGGGQPQHF
.	TRBV27	TRBJ2-7	.	TGTGCCAGCAGTTTATATCGTCTGGACACAGGCCCCGGCGAGCAGTACTTC	CASSLYRLDTGPGEQYF
TRBD1	TRBV15	TRBJ2-7	.	TGTGCCACCCAGGGGGCCCAGGGGGAGCAGTACTTC	CATQGAQGEQYF
TRBD1	TRBV19	TRBJ1-5	.	TGTGCCAGTAGCAAGGACAGGGATCAGCCCCAGCATTTT	CASSKDRDQPQHF
TRBD2	TRBV7-2	TRBJ2-6	.	TGTGCCAGCAGCTTAGGACTAGCGGGGGGGCAATCTGGGGCCAACGTCCTGACTTTC	CASSLGLAGGQSGANVLTF
.	TRBV11-3	TRBJ2-7	.	TGTGCCAGCAGCTTACAAGCGAACTCCTACGAGCAGTACTTC	CASSLQANSYEQYF
.	TRBV28	TRBJ2-1	.	TGTGCCAGCGTCCCAAGGGGGCTAGCGGGTTCTACAAATGAGCAGTTCTTC	CASVPRGLAGSTNEQFF
TRBD2	TRBV4-1	TRBJ2-3	.	TGCGCCAGCAGCCAAGAAATTCCTAGCGGGAGGATGCCAGATACGCAGTATTTT	CASSQEIPSGRMPDTQYF
TRBD2	TRBV4-2	TRBJ2-1	.	TGTGCCAGCAGCCAGTCCACTAGCGGGGGCTCCTACAATGAGCAGTTCTTC	CASSQSTSGGSYNEQFF
TRBD2	TRBV9	TRBJ2-3	.	TGTGCCAGCAGCGGCGGGACTAGCGGCCTCACAGATACGCAGTATTTT	CASSGGTSGLTDTQYF
TRBD1	TRBV5-1	TRBJ2-1	.	TGCGCCAGCAGCTTGAAACCAGTGGGACAGCAAAATAACAATGAGCAGTTCTTC	CASSLKPVGQQNNNEQFF